The 32 T cell receptor beta chains presented below share a single source sample, sequenced in a study of prognosis after radiotherapy for stage I lung cancer. Genomic DNA was the source, and TCR beta CDR3 was amplified from it by two-round multiplex PCR. First-round PCR amplification was performed with primers specific to each TRBV and TRBJ gene. TCRdb reprocessed the multiplex PCR reads via MiXCR and lists one record per CDR3 protein. The sample yields about 15,000 distinct CDR3 sequences, around 41% seen once. The source was PBMCs, collected before or after stereotactic body radiation therapy (not recorded which). The source is a donor older than 45 with non-small cell lung cancer.

This clonotype was observed at least ten times. The genes are TRBV7-3 and TRBJ2-1; 10 bases line up with TRBD1. J gave up 4 bases and V 4 bases, and 7 bases lay outside the gene matches. The CDR3 runs to 16 residues. Germline CDR1 is SGHTA and CDR2 is FQGTGA. The CDR3 coding sequence is TGTGCCAGCAGCTCGTTGACAGGGGGCAGGTACAATGAGCAGTTCTTC. Translated: CASSSLTGGRYNEQFF.

This clonotype showed up many times. This may be a read error, as it is one base from a much larger clone. The V and J genes are TRBV15 and TRBJ2-7, with D possibly being TRBD2 (5 bases). Between the trimmed V and J ends, which lost 11 bases and 2 bases, there was a span of 19 bases. The CDR3 length is 14 residues. CDR1 and CDR2 (germline): LNHNV, YYDKDF (reference sequence). CDR3 protein: CAAGDEGSTYEQYF. CDR3 DNA: TGTGCCGCCGGCGACGAGGGCTCAACCTACGAGCAGTACTTC. The whole variable domain, remainder taken from reference TRBV15 and TRBJ2-7, is DAMVIQNPRYQVTQFGKPVTLSCSQTLNHNVMYWYQQKSSQAPKLLFHYYDKDFNNEADTPDNFQSRRPNTSFCFLDIRSPGLGDTAMYLCAAGDEGSTYEQYFGPGTRLTVT.

This clonotype was observed many times. The chain links TRBV20-1 to TRBJ1-1, with D possibly TRBD1 on 5 matching bases. The V gene's germline CDR1 is DFQATT and CDR2 SNEGSKA (reference sequence). This CDR3 comprises 15 residues. The V and J ends lost 5 bases and 3 bases respectively, with 19 bases between them. As DNA, the CDR3 is TGCAGTGCTTACTCCCGACAGACGATGGACACTGAAGCTTTCTTT. This codes for CSAYSRQTMDTEAFF.

The rearrangement uses TRBV5-1 and TRBJ2-1, with 8 bases aligning to TRBD2. Germline trimming cut 4 bases from V and 9 bases from J; bases unmatched to any gene: 12. Germline loops: CDR1 SGHRS, CDR2 YFSETQ. The CDR3 contains 15 residues. In nucleotides, the CDR3 is TGCGCCAGCAGCCTGGTTAGCGGGGTATCGGGTGAGCAGTTCTTC. Protein sequence: CASSLVSGVSGEQFF.

This clonotype has just a few counts. A far larger clone is one nucleotide away, so this likely arose from a read error. The CDR3 ends on some other residue instead of the conserved phenylalanine or tryptophan, so this is likely a read error. The chain combines TRBV7-3 with TRBJ1-2; tentatively, D is TRBD1 (5 bases). The CDR3 loop spans 14 amino acids. Between the trimmed V and J ends, which lost 7 bases and 1 base, there was a span of 13 bases. Germline V gives CDR1 SGHTA, CDR2 FQGTGA. CDR3 nucleotide sequence: TGTGCCAGCAACCCCGGAGGGGATAACTATGGCTACACCCTC. Translation gives CASNPGGDNYGYTL.

The chain links TRBV11-2 to TRBJ2-7, with TRBD1 matching 10 bases. CDR3 length: 15 amino acids. The J segment lost 2 bases and the V segment lost 5 bases, leaving 6 bases of the junction unmatched. Germline-derived CDR1 and CDR2 are SGHAT and FQNNGV. The DNA of the CDR3 is TGTGCCAGCAGCACGACAGGGGGCGGACCCTACGAGCAGTACTTC. Translating gives CASSTTGGGPYEQYF.

In regard to this clonotype: A read error may produce the germline difference seen at one junction end. The chain employs TRBV6-1 and TRBJ1-2; a possible D gene is TRBD1 (5 bases). This CDR3 contains 15 residues. Germline loops: CDR1 MNHNS, CDR2 SASEGT. CDR3 loop: CASSEAGLTGYGYTF. The DNA of the CDR3 is TGTGCCAGCAGTGAAGCGGGGCTTACGGGCTATGGGTACACCTTC.

The chain links TRBV11-2 to TRBJ2-7; maybe TRBD2 (6 bases). The V end was cut by 6 bases, the J end by 4 bases, with 19 bases between. Germline lookup yields CDR1 SGHAT and CDR2 FQNNGV. The CDR3 is 15 residues long. The CDR3 sequence is CASRLRRAGPYEQYF. DNA for the CDR3: TGTGCCAGCAGACTCCGGAGGGCAGGCCCATACGAGCAGTACTTC.

Worth noting for this clonotype: One end of the junction fails to match germline, which may point to a read error. The chain employs TRBV6-2 or TRBV6-3 and TRBJ1-6, with D perhaps TRBD1 (6 bases). Germline V gene sequence: CDR1 MNHEY, CDR2 SVGEGT. The CDR3 sequence is 14 residues long. The CDR3 region is CVSSVQGVRSPLHF. Here the CDR3 DNA reads TGTGTCAGCAGCGTACAGGGAGTGAGGTCACCCCTCCACTTT.

In this sample, this clonotype is medium-sized. CDR3 DNA sequence: TGTGCCAGCAGTAACCGACAGGGGGGGAACTATGGCTACACCTTC. It specifies CASSNRQGGNYGYTF. This chain joins TRBV6-1 and TRBJ1-2; 9 bases match TRBD1. Germline V CDR1 and CDR2: MNHNS, SASEGT. This CDR3 is built from 15 residues. With 5 bases clipped from V and 2 bases from J, the junction kept 6 bases outside the gene matches.

A remark on this clonotype: A much larger clone differs from this one at a single base, so this may be a read error. The rearrangement uses TRBV6-2 or TRBV6-3 and TRBJ2-7; D gene uncertain. Per germline, CDR1 MNHEY and CDR2 SVGEGT. The CDR3 totals 16 residues. The V and J ends lost 2 bases and 3 bases respectively, with 17 bases between them. CDR3 amino acids: CASSYPGFKRHYEQYF. The CDR3 nucleotides read TGTGCCAGCAGTTACCCTGGGTTTAAACGCCACTACGAGCAGTACTTC.

This clonotype was counted ten times or more. The chain combines TRBV11-2 with TRBJ2-1, with D possibly matching TRBD1 (5 bases). CDR1 is SGHAT and CDR2 is FQNNGV in the germline V gene. The V end lost 5 bases, the J end lost 9 bases, and 17 bases lay between the germline ends. The CDR3 extends over 14 amino acids. CDR3 sequence reads: CASSATGPQGEQFF. Written as DNA, the CDR3 is TGTGCCAGCAGCGCTACTGGGCCCCAGGGTGAGCAGTTCTTC. Full variable domain (rest looked up from reference TRBV11-2 and TRBJ2-1): EAGVAQSPRYKIIEKRQSVAFWCNPISGHATLYWYQQILGQGPKLLIQFQNNGVVDDSQLPKDRFSAERLKGVDSTLKIQPAKLEDSAVYLCASSATGPQGEQFFGPGTRLTVL.

This clonotype was counted at least ten times. This chain joins TRBV7-2 and TRBJ1-1, with D perhaps matching TRBD1 (5 bases). Germline loops: CDR1 SGHTA, CDR2 FQGNSA. The CDR3 is made up of 14 amino acids. Deletions cut 5 bases from V and 3 bases from J, with 13 bases between. The CDR3 DNA reads as TGTGCCAGCAGCCCCAGTTGGGGGGACACTGAAGCTTTCTTT. It encodes CASSPSWGDTEAFF.

The table lists this clonotype with many counts. V gene TRBV30 combines with J gene TRBJ2-7; D possibly matches TRBD1 or TRBD2 (5 bases each). The CDR3 has 14 residues. Trimming removed 3 bases at V and 7 bases at J, with 19 bases between. Germline loops: CDR1 GTSNPN, CDR2 SVGIG (reference sequence). Here the CDR3 DNA reads TGTGCCTGGAGGGGGGTCGGTGGTTCTCGGGAGCAGTACTTC. Translated, it gives CAWRGVGGSREQYF.

The V gene is TRBV12-3 or TRBV12-4, the J gene TRBJ2-1; 10 nucleotides line up with TRBD2. CDR3 length: 16 residues. V trimming: 3 bases; J trimming: 2 bases; junction bases outside the gene matches: 4. This chain's CDR3 is CASSLGLAGAYNEQFF. The CDR3 region has the DNA TGTGCCAGCAGTTTGGGGCTAGCGGGAGCCTACAATGAGCAGTTCTTC.

By share, this clonotype counts as medium-sized. The chain links TRBV6-1 to TRBJ1-2; no reliable D call. Trimming pared 1 base from V and 0 bases from J, leaving 9 bases between. The CDR3 sequence is 15 residues long. Germline CDR1 is MNHNS and CDR2 is SASEGT. DNA for the CDR3: TGTGCCAGCAGTGAAGGACGGCAGGCTAACTATGGCTACACCTTC. It specifies CASSEGRQANYGYTF.

This clonotype is classed as medium-sized. The CDR3 DNA sequence: TGTGCCAGCAGTGGACAGGGTGAGCAGTACTTC. It is translated as CASSGQGEQYF. This chain links TRBV27 with TRBJ2-7; TRBD1 aligns across 8 bases. J was trimmed by 7 bases and V by 5 bases; bases with no gene match: 1. Germline CDR1 MNHEY, CDR2 SMNVEV (reference sequence). This CDR3 has 11 amino acids.

This clonotype occurred many times. The chain employs TRBV7-2 and TRBJ1-1; D is undetermined. The CDR3 spans 16 residues. With 5 bases removed from V and 4 bases from J, the gap between germline ends came to 20 bases. Germline assignment: CDR1 SGHTA and CDR2 FQGNSA. CDR3 DNA: TGTGCCAGCAGCCCTCACTCCGGGCGGGGAGGCACTGAAGCTTTCTTT. It codes for CASSPHSGRGGTEAFF.

The chain is built from TRBV19 and TRBJ2-3, with D perhaps matching TRBD2 (5 bases). CDR1 LNHDA and CDR2 SQIVND come from the germline V gene (reference sequence). Trimming took off 6 bases at V and 7 bases at J, with 20 bases between the two ends. The CDR3 contains 15 residues. The CDR3 loop is CASRLVFRGANTQYF. The CDR3 region has the DNA TGTGCCAGTAGACTTGTGTTTCGGGGTGCAAATACGCAGTATTTT.

This clonotype was detected a few times. The chain carries TRBV6-1 and TRBJ1-1, with D perhaps matching TRBD1 (5 bases). Deletions cut 7 bases from V and 0 bases from J, with 12 bases between. Germline CDR1 reads MNHNS; CDR2 reads SASEGT. The CDR3 is 14 residues long. The CDR3 DNA reads as TGTGCCAGCACCACGACAGTGTTGAACACTGAAGCTTTCTTT. It specifies CASTTTVLNTEAFF.

Only a few counts were recorded for this clonotype. V is TRBV7-9 and J is TRBJ2-7; 10 bases match TRBD2. The CDR3 loop spans 15 amino acids. V shed 6 bases and J 2 bases; nucleotides not matched to a gene: 7. From germline, CDR1 is SEHNR and CDR2 FQNEAQ (reference sequence). The CDR3 DNA sequence: TGTGCCAGCAGACCCTCTAGCGGGAGCACCTACGAGCAGTACTTC. It yields the protein CASRPSSGSTYEQYF.

In its sample, this clonotype was seen many times. The chain carries TRBV2 and TRBJ2-1; D gene ambiguous. From germline, CDR1 is SNHLY and CDR2 FYNNEI. CDR3 length: 12 amino acids. V dropped 2 bases and J dropped 8 bases, with 7 bases sitting between them. The CDR3 DNA follows: TGTGCCAGCAGTGAACTAGTCCATGAGCAGTTCTTC. Its translation is CASSELVHEQFF.

This clonotype was detected ten times or more. This chain joins TRBV12-3 or TRBV12-4 and TRBJ1-1; D ambiguous. V lost 4 bases and J lost 6, with 6 bases in between. This CDR3 has 11 residues. In nucleotides, the CDR3 is TGTGCCAGCAGTTCTTCCCCTGAAGCTTTCTTT. Its protein is CASSSSPEAFF.

The CDR3 bases are TGTGCCAGCAGTTTAGGCGTAGGGAGTTATGGCTACACCTTC. It codes for CASSLGVGSYGYTF. The chain employs TRBV28 and TRBJ1-2; D call uncertain. The V and J ends lost 2 bases and 5 bases respectively, with 12 bases between them. CDR1 is MDHEN and CDR2 is SYDVKM in the germline V gene. CDR3 length: 14 amino acids.

This rearrangement joins TRBV12-3 or TRBV12-4 to TRBJ1-2; D is undetermined. V lost 6 bases to trimming and J lost 3 bases, with 8 bases between them. CDR3 length: 12 residues. The CDR3 here is CASRGNYYGYTF. CDR3 DNA: TGTGCCAGCAGAGGCAATTACTATGGCTACACCTTC.

This clonotype was detected many times. The V gene is TRBV20-1, the J gene TRBJ2-7; 9 bases fit TRBD1. The CDR3 runs to 14 residues. Germline V lookup: CDR1 DFQATT, CDR2 SNEGSKA (reference sequence). The junction had 12 bases not matched to a gene; V was cut back by 6 bases and J by 6 bases. The CDR3 nucleotides read TGCAGTGCGAGGCCGCCGGGACAGGGAGGCGAGCAGTACTTC. Its protein product is CSARPPGQGGEQYF.

This clonotype was seen repeatedly, ten times or more. The chain employs TRBV19 and TRBJ2-5; 10 bases agree with TRBD2. Unmatched junction bases numbered 11, after V lost 5 bases and J lost 5 bases. The CDR3 contains 16 residues. CDR1 is LNHDA and CDR2 is SQIVND in the germline V gene (reference sequence). The CDR3 bases are TGTGCCAGTAGTGGGAGCGGGGGGGCCGTGGTGGAGACCCAGTACTTC. Its translation: CASSGSGGAVVETQYF.

With respect to this clonotype: A far more abundant clone sits one base away, making this likely a read error. The chain is built from TRBV6-9 and TRBJ2-6; TRBD2 might be the D (5 bases). Germline V gene lookup returns CDR1 MNHGY and CDR2 SVAAGI. Trimming stripped 7 bases from V and 2 bases from J, with 12 bases between. CDR3 length equals 15 residues. In DNA form, the CDR3 reads TGTGCCAGCATACCCCCGCGGGCTGGGGCCAACGTCCTGACTTTC. The encoded protein is CASIPPRAGANVLTF.

This clonotype showed up just once. The V and J genes are TRBV6-1 and TRBJ2-1, with TRBD1 identical over 9 bases. V gave up 1 base and J gave up 7 bases; unmatched junction bases: 11. This CDR3 contains 17 residues. Germline values: CDR1 MNHNS, CDR2 SASEGT. CDR3 DNA sequence: TGTGCCAGCAGTGAAGAAGGGACGGGACAGGGTAAAAATGAGCAGTTCTTC. Translated, it gives CASSEEGTGQGKNEQFF.

This chain uses TRBV11-3 with TRBJ2-7; TRBD2 matches at 7 bases. Trimming took 6 bases from V and 6 from J; bases not matched to a gene: 8. Per the germline V gene, CDR1 is SGHNT and CDR2 is YENEEA. CDR3 length: 13 amino acids. The DNA for the CDR3 is TGTGCCAGCAGTCGCGGGAGAATGCTCGAGCAGTACTTC. Its translation: CASSRGRMLEQYF.

This clonotype was seen repeatedly, ten times or more. The V gene is TRBV5-1, the J gene TRBJ2-3; 10 bases are a match to TRBD2. J was trimmed by 3 bases and V by 4 bases; bases with no gene match: 8. This CDR3 is 16 amino acids long. Germline CDR1 SGHRS, CDR2 YFSETQ. The CDR3 region is CASSPSGGAWTDTQYF. CDR3 nucleotides: TGCGCCAGCAGCCCGAGCGGGGGGGCCTGGACAGATACGCAGTATTTT.

This chain links TRBV6-2 or TRBV6-3 with TRBJ1-5, with D perhaps TRBD1 (5 bases). The length of the CDR3 is 17 residues. The germline CDR1 and CDR2 sequences are MNHEY and SVGEGT. V dropped 0 bases and J dropped 2 bases, with 14 bases sitting between them. Here the CDR3 reads CASSYSNPGRGNQPQHF. CDR3 nucleotide sequence: TGTGCCAGCAGTTACTCGAACCCAGGGAGGGGCAATCAGCCCCAGCATTTT.